The source of this T cell receptor beta chain is a study of blood T cell repertoires in COVID-19. Study at large: The analysed material was cDNA or gDNA that came from T cells, B-cell-depleted T cells, or PBMCs.

Allocation to cohorts depended on clinical history reported by the participants. For recovered donors of Cohort 3, there were two negative PCRs, clearance, or symptom resolution. Per the original data handling: Amplifying reference gene primers gave estimates of nucleated cell counts. The assay was immunoSEQ multiplex PCR, and TCRdb's table has in-frame clones only and misses some. The V and J calls and the clone size are those of that table, but D and trimming were determined from the DNA. The profile shows around 250,000 clones, 86% of them singletons. Germline V gene data show CDR1 as SGHDN and CDR2 as FVKESK. Trimming removed 4 bases at V and 0 bases at J, with 15 bases between. The CDR3 has 16 residues.

The clonotype was recovered from a man younger than 35 who had recovered from COVID-19. The sample consisted of PBMCs or T cells enriched from blood (not recorded which). The chain uses TRBV14 and TRBJ1-1, with D unclear. In DNA, the CDR3 is TGTGCCAGCAGCCCACTGGCAGGCTTCATGAACACTGAAGCTTTCTTT. Translation: CASSPLAGFMNTEAFF.